Shown below are 3 T cell receptor beta chains from a single sample sequenced in a study of blood T cell repertoires in COVID-19 (dated by TCRdb to the early 2020s). To prepare the library, the immunoSEQ multiplex PCR assay was applied. Not all clones reach the TCRdb copy of this immuneACCESS table, which keeps in-frame sequences only. Checked studies attribute under half of the gap to unresolved V genes and leave the rest unexplained. The sample has about 240,000 clones on record, approximately 83% of them singletons. The ten largest account for roughly 3% of the sample. The sequenced material came from peripheral blood. The receptor set was obtained from a woman aged 25 to 39 who had recovered from COVID-19.

The V gene is TRBV6-5, the J gene TRBJ2-3; TRBD2 is a possible D gene (5 bases). This CDR3 spans 15 amino acids. Germline CDR1 MNHEY, CDR2 SVGAGI. V shed 0 bases and J shed 2 bases, with 9 bases lying between them. DNA of the CDR3: TGTGCCAGCAGTTACTCGTCCGGGGTCACAGATACGCAGTATTTT. This encodes CASSYSSGVTDTQYF.

V and J are TRBV27 and TRBJ1-5; D remains ambiguous. The CDR3 consists of 13 residues. Looked up from germline, CDR1 is MNHEY and CDR2 is SMNVEV (reference sequence). V lost 3 bases, J lost 2 bases, and 5 bases lay in between. CDR3 sequence reads: CASSLQGNQPQHF. The CDR3 coding sequence is TGTGCCAGCAGTTTGCAGGGCAATCAGCCCCAGCATTTT.

The chain carries TRBV6-2 or TRBV6-3 and TRBJ2-5; tentative D call: TRBD2 (5 bases). Deletions cut 2 bases from V and 3 bases from J, with 7 bases between. Germline lookup yields CDR1 MNHEY and CDR2 SVGEGT. The CDR3 is 13 residues long. In DNA, the CDR3 is TGTGCCAGCAGTTACAAGGAGGAAGAGACCCAGTACTTC. Translating gives CASSYKEEETQYF.